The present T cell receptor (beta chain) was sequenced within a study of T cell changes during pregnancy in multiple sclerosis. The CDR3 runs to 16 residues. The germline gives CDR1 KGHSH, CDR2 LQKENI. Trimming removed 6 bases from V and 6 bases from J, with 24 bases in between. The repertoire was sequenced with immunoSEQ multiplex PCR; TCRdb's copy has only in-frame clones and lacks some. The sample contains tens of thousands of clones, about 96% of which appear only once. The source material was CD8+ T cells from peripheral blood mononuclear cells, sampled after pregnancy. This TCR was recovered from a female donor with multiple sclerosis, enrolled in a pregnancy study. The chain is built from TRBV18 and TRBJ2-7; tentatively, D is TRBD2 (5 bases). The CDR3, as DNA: TGTGCCAGCTCGGAGGCGACCCTCCTACGAAATGTCGAGCAGTACTTC. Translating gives CASSEATLLRNVEQYF.